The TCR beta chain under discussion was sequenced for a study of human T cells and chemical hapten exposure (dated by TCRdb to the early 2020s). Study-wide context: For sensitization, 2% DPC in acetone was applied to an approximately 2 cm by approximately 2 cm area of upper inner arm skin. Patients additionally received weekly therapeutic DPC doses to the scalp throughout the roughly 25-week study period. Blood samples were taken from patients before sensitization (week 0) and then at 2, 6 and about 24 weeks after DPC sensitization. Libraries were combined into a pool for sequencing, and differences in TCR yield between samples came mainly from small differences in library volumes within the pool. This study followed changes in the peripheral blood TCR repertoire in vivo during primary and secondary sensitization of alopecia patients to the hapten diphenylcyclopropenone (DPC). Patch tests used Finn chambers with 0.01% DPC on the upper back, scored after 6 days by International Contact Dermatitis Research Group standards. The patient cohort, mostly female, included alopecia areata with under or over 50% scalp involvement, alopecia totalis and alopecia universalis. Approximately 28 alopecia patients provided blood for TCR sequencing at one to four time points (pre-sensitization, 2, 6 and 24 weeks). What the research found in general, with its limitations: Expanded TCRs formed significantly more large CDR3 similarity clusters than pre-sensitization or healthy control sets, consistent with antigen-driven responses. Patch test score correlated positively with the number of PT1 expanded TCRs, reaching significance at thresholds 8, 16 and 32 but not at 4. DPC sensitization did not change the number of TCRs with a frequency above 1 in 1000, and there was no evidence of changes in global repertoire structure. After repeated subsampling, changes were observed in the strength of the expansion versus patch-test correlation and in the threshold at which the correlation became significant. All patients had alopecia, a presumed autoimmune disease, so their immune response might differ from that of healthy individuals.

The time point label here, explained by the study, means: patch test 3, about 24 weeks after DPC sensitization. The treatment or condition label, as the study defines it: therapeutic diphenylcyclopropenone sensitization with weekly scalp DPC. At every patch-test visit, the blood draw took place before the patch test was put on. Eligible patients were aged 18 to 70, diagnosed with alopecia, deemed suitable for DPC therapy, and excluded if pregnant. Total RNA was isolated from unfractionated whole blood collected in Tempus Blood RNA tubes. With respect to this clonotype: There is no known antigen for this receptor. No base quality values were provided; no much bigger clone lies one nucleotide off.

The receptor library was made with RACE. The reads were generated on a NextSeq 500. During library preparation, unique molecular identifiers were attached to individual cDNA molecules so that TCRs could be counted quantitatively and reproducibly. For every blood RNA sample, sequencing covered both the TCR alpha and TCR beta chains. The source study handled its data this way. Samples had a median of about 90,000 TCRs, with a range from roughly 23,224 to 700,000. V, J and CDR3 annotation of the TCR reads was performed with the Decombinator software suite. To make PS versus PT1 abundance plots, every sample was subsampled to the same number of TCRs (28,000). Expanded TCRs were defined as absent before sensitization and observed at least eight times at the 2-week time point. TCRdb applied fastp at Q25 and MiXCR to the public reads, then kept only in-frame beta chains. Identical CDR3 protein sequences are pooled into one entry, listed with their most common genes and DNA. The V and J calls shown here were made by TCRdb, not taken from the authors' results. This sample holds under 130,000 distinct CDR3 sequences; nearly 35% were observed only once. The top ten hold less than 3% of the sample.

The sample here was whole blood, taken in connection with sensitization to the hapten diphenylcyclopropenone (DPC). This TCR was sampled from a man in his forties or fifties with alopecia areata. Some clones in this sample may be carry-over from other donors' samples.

CDR3 protein: CASSYSGLAGGFEQFF. The sequenced DNA: TGTGCCAGCAGCTACTCTGGACTAGCGGGAGGTTTTGAGCAGTTCTTC. The chain is made from TRBV11-1 and TRBJ2-1; the central 14 bases match TRBD2. The germline V gene (reference sequence) gives CDR1 as SGHAT and CDR2 as FQDESV. Relative to germline, V is missing 4 bases and J is missing 9 bases, with 8 bases of the junction outside any gene match. The CDR3 covers 16 residues, taking in both the cysteine and the phenylalanine. The entry retains the CDR3 DNA only, 48 bases that are in frame from base 1.